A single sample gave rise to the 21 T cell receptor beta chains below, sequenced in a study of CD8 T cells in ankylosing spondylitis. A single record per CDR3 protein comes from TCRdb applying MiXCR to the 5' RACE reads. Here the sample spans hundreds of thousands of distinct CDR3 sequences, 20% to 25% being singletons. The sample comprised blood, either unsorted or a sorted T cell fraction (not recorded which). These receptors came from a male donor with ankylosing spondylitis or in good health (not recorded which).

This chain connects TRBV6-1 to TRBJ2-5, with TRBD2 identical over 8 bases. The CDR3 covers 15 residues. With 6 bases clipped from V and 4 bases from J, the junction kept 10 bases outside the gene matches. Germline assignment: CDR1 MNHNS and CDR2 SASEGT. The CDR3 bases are TGTGCCAGCAGATCGGGGGGGCGAGGAGGAGAGACCCAGTACTTC. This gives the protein CASRSGGRGGETQYF.

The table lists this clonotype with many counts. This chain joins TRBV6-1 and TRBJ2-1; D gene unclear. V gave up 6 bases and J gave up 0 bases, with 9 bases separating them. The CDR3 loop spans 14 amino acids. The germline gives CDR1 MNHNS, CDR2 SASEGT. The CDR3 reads CASRGSDSYNEQFF. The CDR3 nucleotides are TGTGCCAGCAGGGGCAGTGACTCCTACAATGAGCAGTTCTTC.

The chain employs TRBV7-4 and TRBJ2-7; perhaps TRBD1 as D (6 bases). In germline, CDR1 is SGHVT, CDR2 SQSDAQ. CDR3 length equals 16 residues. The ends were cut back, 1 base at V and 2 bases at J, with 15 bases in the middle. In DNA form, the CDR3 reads TGTGCCAGCAGCTTAGGGTGGACAGAAGCAACCTACGAGCAGTACTTC. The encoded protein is CASSLGWTEATYEQYF.

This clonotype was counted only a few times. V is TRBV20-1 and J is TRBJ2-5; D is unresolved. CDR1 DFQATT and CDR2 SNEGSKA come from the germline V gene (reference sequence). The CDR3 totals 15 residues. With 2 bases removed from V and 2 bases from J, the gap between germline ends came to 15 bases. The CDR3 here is CSARNDPDAQETQYF. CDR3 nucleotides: TGCAGTGCTAGAAATGACCCTGACGCGCAAGAGACCCAGTACTTC.

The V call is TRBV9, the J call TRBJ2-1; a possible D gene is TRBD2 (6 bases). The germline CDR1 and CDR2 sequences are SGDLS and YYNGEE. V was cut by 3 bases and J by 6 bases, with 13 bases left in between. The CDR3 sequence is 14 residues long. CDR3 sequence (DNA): TGTGCCAGCAGCGCCCCTACTAGCCCCAATGAGCAGTTCTTC. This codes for CASSAPTSPNEQFF.

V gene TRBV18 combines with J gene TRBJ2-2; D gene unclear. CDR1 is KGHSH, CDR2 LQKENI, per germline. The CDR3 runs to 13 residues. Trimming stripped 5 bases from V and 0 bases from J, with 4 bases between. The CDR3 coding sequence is TGTGCCAGCTCAGTCACGAACACCGGGGAGCTGTTTTTT. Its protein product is CASSVTNTGELFF.

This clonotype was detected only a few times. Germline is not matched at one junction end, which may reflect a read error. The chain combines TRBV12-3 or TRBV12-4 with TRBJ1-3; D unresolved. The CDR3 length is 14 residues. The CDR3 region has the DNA TGTGCCAGCAGTCTAGCCAGTCCCGGAAACACCATATATTTT. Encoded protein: CASSLASPGNTIYF.

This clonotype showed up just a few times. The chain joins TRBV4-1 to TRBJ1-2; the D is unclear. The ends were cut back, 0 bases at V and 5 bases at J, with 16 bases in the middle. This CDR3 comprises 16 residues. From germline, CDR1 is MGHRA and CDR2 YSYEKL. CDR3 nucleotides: TGCGCCAGCAGCCAAGATTGGCCAGGATATGGGTATGGCTACACCTTC. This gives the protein CASSQDWPGYGYGYTF.

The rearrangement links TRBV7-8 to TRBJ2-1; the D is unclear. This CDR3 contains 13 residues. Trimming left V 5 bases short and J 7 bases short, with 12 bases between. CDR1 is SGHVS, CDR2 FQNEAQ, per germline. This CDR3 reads CASSVSRLNEQFF. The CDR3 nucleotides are TGTGCCAGCAGCGTATCAAGGTTGAATGAGCAGTTCTTC.

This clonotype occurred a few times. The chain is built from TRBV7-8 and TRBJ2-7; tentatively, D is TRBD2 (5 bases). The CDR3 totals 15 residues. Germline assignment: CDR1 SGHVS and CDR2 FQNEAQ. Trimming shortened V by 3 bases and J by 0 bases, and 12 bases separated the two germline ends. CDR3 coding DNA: TGTGCCAGCAGCTTCAGCGGAAAATCCTCCTACGAGCAGTACTTC. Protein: CASSFSGKSSYEQYF.

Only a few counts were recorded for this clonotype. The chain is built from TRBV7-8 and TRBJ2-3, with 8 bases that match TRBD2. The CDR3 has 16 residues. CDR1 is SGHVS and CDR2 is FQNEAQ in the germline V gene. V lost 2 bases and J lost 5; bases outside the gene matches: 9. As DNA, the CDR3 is TGTGCCAGCAGCTTAAGTACCGGGGGGGCGGTAGATACGCAGTATTTT. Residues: CASSLSTGGAVDTQYF.

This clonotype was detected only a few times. In DNA form, the CDR3 reads TGTGCCAGCACCAAAGGGACCTCGCGGGGGGAGCTGTTTTTT. Protein product: CASTKGTSRGELFF. This chain links TRBV7-9 with TRBJ2-2; D may correspond to TRBD1 or TRBD2 (5 bases each). Trimming took off 7 bases at V and 8 bases at J, with 17 bases between the two ends. CDR1 SEHNR and CDR2 FQNEAQ come from the germline V gene (reference sequence). This CDR3 is built from 14 residues.

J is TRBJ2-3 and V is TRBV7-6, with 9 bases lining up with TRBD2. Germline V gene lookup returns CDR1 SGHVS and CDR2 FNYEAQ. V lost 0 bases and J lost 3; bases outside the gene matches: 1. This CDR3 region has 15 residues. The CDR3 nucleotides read TGTGCCAGCAGCTTAGCGGGACTAGCTACAGATACGCAGTATTTT. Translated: CASSLAGLATDTQYF.

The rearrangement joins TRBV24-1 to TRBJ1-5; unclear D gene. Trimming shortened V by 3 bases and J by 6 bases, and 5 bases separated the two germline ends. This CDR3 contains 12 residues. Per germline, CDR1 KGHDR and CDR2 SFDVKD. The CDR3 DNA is TGTGCCACCAGTGATGGTGGTCAGCCCCAGCATTTT. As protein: CATSDGGQPQHF.

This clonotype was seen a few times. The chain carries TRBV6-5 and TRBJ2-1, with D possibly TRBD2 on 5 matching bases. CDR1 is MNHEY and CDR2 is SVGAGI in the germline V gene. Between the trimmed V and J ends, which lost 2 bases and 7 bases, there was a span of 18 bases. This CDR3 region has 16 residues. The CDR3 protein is CASSYLAGGFSNEQFF. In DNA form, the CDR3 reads TGTGCCAGCAGTTACCTAGCAGGTGGATTTAGTAATGAGCAGTTCTTC.

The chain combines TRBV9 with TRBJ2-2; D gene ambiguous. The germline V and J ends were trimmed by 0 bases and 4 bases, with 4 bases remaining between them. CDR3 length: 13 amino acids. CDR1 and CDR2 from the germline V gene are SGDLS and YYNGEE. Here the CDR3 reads CASSVVPTGELFF. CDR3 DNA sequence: TGTGCCAGCAGCGTAGTTCCCACCGGGGAGCTGTTTTTT.

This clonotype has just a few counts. The CDR3 DNA reads TGTGCCAGCAGCTTATACACTGGCGGGGCCAACGTCCTGACTTTC. It codes for CASSLYTGGANVLTF. The chain carries TRBV7-9 and TRBJ2-6; D is unclear. The length of the CDR3 is 15 residues. Trimming removed 2 bases at V and 4 bases at J, with 9 bases between. Germline V gives CDR1 SEHNR, CDR2 FQNEAQ (reference sequence).

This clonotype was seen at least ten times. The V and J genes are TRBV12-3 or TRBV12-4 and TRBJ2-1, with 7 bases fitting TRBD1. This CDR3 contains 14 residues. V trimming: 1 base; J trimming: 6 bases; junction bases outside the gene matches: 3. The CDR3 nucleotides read TGTGCCAGCAGTTTAGGACAGGGCACCAATGAGCAGTTCTTC. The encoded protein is CASSLGQGTNEQFF.

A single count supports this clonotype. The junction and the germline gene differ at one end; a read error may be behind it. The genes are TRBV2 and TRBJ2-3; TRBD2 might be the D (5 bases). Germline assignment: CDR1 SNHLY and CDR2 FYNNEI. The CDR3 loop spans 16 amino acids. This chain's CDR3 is CASSEAVVISTDTQYF. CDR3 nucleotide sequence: TGTGCTAGCAGTGAAGCGGTGGTCATTAGCACAGATACGCAGTATTTT.

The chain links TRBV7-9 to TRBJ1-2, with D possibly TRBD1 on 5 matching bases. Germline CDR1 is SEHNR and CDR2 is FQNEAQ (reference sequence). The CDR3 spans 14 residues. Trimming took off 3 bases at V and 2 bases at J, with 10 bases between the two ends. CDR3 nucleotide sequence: TGTGCCAGCAGCTTTTCGACAGCAAACTATGGCTACACCTTC. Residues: CASSFSTANYGYTF.

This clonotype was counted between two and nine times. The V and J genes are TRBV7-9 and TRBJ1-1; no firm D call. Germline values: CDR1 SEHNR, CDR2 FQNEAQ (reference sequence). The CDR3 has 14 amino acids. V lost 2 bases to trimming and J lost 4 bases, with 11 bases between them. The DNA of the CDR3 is TGTGCCAGCAGCTTATGGGAGGAGGGCACTGAAGCTTTCTTT. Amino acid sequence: CASSLWEEGTEAFF.